The 8 T cell receptor beta chains listed next were all sequenced from one sample in a study of cytomegalovirus exposure and HLA in healthy donors. Data came from immunoSEQ multiplex PCR; TCRdb stores just in-frame clones and leaves some out. Of a few hundred thousand clones in the sample, 75% to 90% are singletons; the top ten hold 0.7% to 0.85%. Sequenced sample: PBMCs. These receptors came from a woman under 30 in good health and CMV-seronegative.

The chain carries TRBV29-1 and TRBJ2-7; 8 bases match TRBD1. CDR1 SQVTM and CDR2 ANQGSEA come from the germline V gene. The J segment lost 3 bases and the V segment lost 6 bases, leaving 4 bases of the junction unmatched. CDR3 length equals 12 residues. The CDR3 is CSVGTGRYEQYF. CDR3 DNA: TGCAGCGTCGGGACAGGACGCTACGAGCAGTACTTC.

The genes are TRBV5-4 and TRBJ2-1; 10 positions match TRBD2. Germline V gives CDR1 SGHNT, CDR2 YYREEE (reference sequence). V shed 5 bases, J shed 1 base, and the junction held 6 bases outside the gene matches. This CDR3 is built from 16 residues. The CDR3 nucleotides read TGTGCCAGCAGTCCGGGACTAGCGAGTTCCTACAATGAGCAGTTCTTC. Encoded protein: CASSPGLASSYNEQFF.

V usage is TRBV6-5 and J usage is TRBJ1-3; D is perhaps TRBD1 (5 bases). The CDR3 totals 15 residues. Germline CDR1 is MNHEY and CDR2 is SVGAGI. V lost 6 bases to trimming and J lost 4 bases, with 16 bases between them. CDR3 amino acids: CASSPPGLSGNTIYF. CDR3 nucleotide sequence: TGTGCCAGCAGCCCCCCGGGACTGTCAGGAAACACCATATATTTT.

CDR3 nucleotides: TGTGCCAGCAGACAACTAGCGGGAGACTGGAAGCAGTACTTC. Amino acid sequence: CASRQLAGDWKQYF. This chain links TRBV6-5 with TRBJ2-7, with TRBD2 matching over 11 bases. The CDR3 has 14 residues. CDR1 and CDR2 from the germline V gene are MNHEY and SVGAGI. Trimming removed 6 bases from V and 8 bases from J; junction bases left unmatched: 9.

This chain's CDR3 is CASSQDRAGTSVTGELFF. Here the CDR3 DNA reads TGCGCCAGCAGCCAAGACAGGGCTGGGACTAGCGTCACCGGGGAGCTGTTTTTT. The chain couples TRBV4-3 to TRBJ2-2, with TRBD2 matching over 10 bases. V shed 0 bases and J 4 bases; nucleotides not matched to a gene: 8. This CDR3 comprises 18 residues. Germline V lookup: CDR1 LGHNA, CDR2 YSLEER.

The gene calls are TRBV13 and TRBJ2-1; D unclear. The CDR3 has 14 residues. Germline V gene data show CDR1 as PRHDT and CDR2 as FYEKMQ (reference sequence). Trimming cost V 1 base and J 2 bases, with 6 bases left between them. The CDR3 region has the DNA TGTGCCAGCAGCTTAGATCTAGCCTACAATGAGCAGTTCTTC. Its protein is CASSLDLAYNEQFF.

The genes are TRBV5-1 and TRBJ2-3; 10 nucleotides agree with TRBD1. The CDR3 has 15 residues. CDR1 is SGHRS, CDR2 YFSETQ, per germline. Unmatched junction bases numbered 8, after V lost 4 bases and J lost 6 bases. DNA of the CDR3: TGCGCCAGCAGCGGGACAGGGGAGGCTAGGGATACGCAGTATTTT. This sequence encodes CASSGTGEARDTQYF.

V and J are TRBV6-1 and TRBJ2-1, with D possibly TRBD1 on 7 matching bases. Germline assignment: CDR1 MNHNS and CDR2 SASEGT. The V and J ends lost 6 bases and 2 bases respectively, with 14 bases between them. The CDR3 has 15 residues. The CDR3 DNA follows: TGTGCCAGCAGATTCACAGGGGAGGCCTACAATGAGCAGTTCTTC. It yields the protein CASRFTGEAYNEQFF.